This T cell receptor beta chain appears in the sequencing data of a study of patients and donors after allogeneic stem cell transplantation. The length of the CDR3 is 16 residues. V gave up 3 bases and J gave up 2 bases; unmatched junction bases: 4. This clonotype has only a few counts. TCRdb independently ran MiXCR on the RT-PCR reads; one entry per CDR3 protein. The table includes about a million distinct CDR3 sequences, approximately 19% detected once. V usage is TRBV12-3 or TRBV12-4 and J usage is TRBJ2-7; 13 nucleotides align to TRBD2. The TCR originated in a human donor who was either an allogeneic HSCT recipient or a stem cell or donor lymphocyte infusion donor (not recorded which). It is not recorded whose cells these are; they may come from a transplant donor. Sample: blood, either unsorted or a sorted T cell fraction (not recorded which). The chain's CDR3 is CASSFPGTSGTYEQYF. DNA for the CDR3: TGTGCCAGCAGTTTCCCCGGGACTAGCGGGACCTACGAGCAGTACTTC.